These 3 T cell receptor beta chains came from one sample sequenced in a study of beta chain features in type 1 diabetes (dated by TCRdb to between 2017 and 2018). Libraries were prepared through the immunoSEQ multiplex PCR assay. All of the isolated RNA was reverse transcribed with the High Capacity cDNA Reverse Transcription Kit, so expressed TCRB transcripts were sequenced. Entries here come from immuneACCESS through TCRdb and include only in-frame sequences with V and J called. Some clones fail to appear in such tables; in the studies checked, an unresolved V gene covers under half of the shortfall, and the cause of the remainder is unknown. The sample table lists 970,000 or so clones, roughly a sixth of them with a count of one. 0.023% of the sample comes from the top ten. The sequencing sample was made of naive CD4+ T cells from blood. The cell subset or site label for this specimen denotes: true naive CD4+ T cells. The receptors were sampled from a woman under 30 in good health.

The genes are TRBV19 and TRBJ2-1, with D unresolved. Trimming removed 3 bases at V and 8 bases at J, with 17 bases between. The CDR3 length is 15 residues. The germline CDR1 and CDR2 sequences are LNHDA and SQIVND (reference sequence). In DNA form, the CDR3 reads TGTGCCAGTAGTATTACCCCTAGGGTAATCCATGAGCAGTTCTTC. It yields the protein CASSITPRVIHEQFF. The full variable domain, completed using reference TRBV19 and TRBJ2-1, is DGGITQSPKYLFRKEGQNVTLSCEQNLNHDAMYWYRQDPGQGLRLIYYSQIVNDFQKGDIAEGYSVSREKKESFPLTVTSAQKNPTAFYLCASSITPRVIHEQFFGPGTRLTVL.

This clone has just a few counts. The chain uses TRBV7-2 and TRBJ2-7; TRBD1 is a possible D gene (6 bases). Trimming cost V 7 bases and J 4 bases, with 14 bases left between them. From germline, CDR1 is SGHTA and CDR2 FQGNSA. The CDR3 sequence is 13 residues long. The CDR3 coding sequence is TGTGCCAGCAACTCAGGACAGTTGTACGAGCAGTACTTC. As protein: CASNSGQLYEQYF.

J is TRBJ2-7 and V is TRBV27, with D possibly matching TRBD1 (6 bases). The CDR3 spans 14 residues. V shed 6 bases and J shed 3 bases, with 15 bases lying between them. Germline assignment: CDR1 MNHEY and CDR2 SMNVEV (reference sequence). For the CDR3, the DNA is TGTGCCAGCAGCCTCAGGGGTAGCCTCTACGAGCAGTACTTC. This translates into CASSLRGSLYEQYF.